This T cell receptor (beta chain) was profiled in a study of T cells after posttransplantation cyclophosphamide. Regarding the study as a whole: Later post-transplant blood repertoires were often dominated by donor CD8+ memory clones. Recipient CMV seropositivity and CMV reactivation strongly tracked TRB clonality. TRB overlap between skin or GI tissue T cells and blood was limited.

CDR3 size: 15 residues. V shed 3 bases and J 1 base; nucleotides not matched to a gene: 1. Germline values: CDR1 SGHRS, CDR2 YFSETQ. Assay: immunoSEQ multiplex PCR; the TCRdb copy retains only in-frame clones and omits some. This sample has about 52,000 clones, with 94% found just once. Peripheral blood was collected from the related graft donor on the marrow donation day. A word on this clone: Its antigen is still unknown.

This TCR was sampled from a woman in her thirties in good health and a related stem cell transplant donor. Sequences were obtained from PBMCs. The chain couples TRBV5-1 to TRBJ1-4, with 9 bases matching TRBD1. The CDR3 DNA sequence: TGCGCCAGCAGCTGGGGACAGGGAACTAATGAAAAACTGTTTTTT. It encodes CASSWGQGTNEKLFF.